A single sample is the source of the 3 T cell receptor beta chains below, sequenced in a study of blood T cells in healthy people across ages. A second roughly 6 to 12 cycle PCR used barcoded and J-beta primers. A single record per CDR3 protein comes from TCRdb applying MiXCR to the 5' RACE reads. The sample lists 1.4 million to 1.5 million distinct CDR3 sequences; around two fifths were seen once. Sequencing was performed on blood. These receptors were taken from a young woman in good health.

This clonotype showed up just a few times. The CDR3 here is CASSLSGQGPYEQYF. The CDR3 bases are TGTGCCAGCAGTTTATCGGGACAGGGCCCCTACGAGCAGTACTTC. This chain connects TRBV27 to TRBJ2-7; TRBD1 matches 9 bases. Per germline, CDR1 MNHEY and CDR2 SMNVEV (reference sequence). The CDR3 extends over 15 amino acids. The ends lost 0 bases at V and 2 bases at J; junction bases unmatched: 2.

The gene calls are TRBV12-3 or TRBV12-4 and TRBJ2-5, with a weak D call TRBD2 (6 bases). TRBJ2-7 matches the DNA end more closely, so the J call is doubtful. The CDR3 sequence is 13 residues long. Here the CDR3 DNA reads TGTGCCAGCAGCCCGATCAACGGGGGCGAGCAGTACTTC. Translation: CASSPINGGEQYF.

This chain links TRBV4-1 with TRBJ2-1; 9 bases are shared with TRBD2. With 0 bases clipped from V and 0 bases from J, the junction kept 3 bases outside the gene matches. CDR1 is MGHRA, CDR2 YSYEKL, per germline. The CDR3 loop spans 17 amino acids. This CDR3 is CASSQDPTSGSYNEQFF. The CDR3 region has the DNA TGCGCCAGCAGCCAAGACCCGACTAGCGGCTCCTACAATGAGCAGTTCTTC.